These T cell receptor beta chains were read from a single sample in a study of T cell responses to AZD1222 COVID-19 vaccine. Generated by immunoSEQ multiplex PCR, the TCRdb table keeps only in-frame clones and is missing some. The sample holds 90,000 to 140,000 clones, about four fifths seen once. Material: peripheral blood, obtained on day 0 of AZD1222 vaccination. These receptor sequences come from an adult in good health. Both conserved end residues are part of each CDR3. D genes are given only for firm matches. Some rows have no size entry. The others give once, few or many, or a class for an expanded clone.

J	size	D	V	DNA	CDR3
TRBJ1-2	-	TRBD1	TRBV27	TGTGCCAGCAGTTTACGGGACAGAGACTATGGCTACACCTTC	CASSLRDRDYGYTF
TRBJ1-1	-	-	TRBV11-2	TGTGCCAGCAGCTTAGATAACACTGAAGCTTTCTTT	CASSLDNTEAFF
TRBJ2-7	-	TRBD1	TRBV6-5	TGTGCCAGCCGGGACAGGACGTTCTACGAGCAGTACTTC	CASRDRTFYEQYF
TRBJ2-4	-	-	TRBV10-3	TGTGCCATAAGACCGGATCTAGCCAAAAACATTCAGTACTTC	CAIRPDLAKNIQYF
TRBJ2-7	few	-	TRBV29-1	TGCAGCGTATGCCCGGGGGGCGGGGAAGAGCAGTACTTC	CSVCPGGGEEQYF
TRBJ2-2	-	-	TRBV4-3	TGCGCCAGCAGCCTCGACCCAGGGCGTACCGGGGAGCTGTTTTTT	CASSLDPGRTGELFF
TRBJ2-3	-	-	TRBV20-1	TGCAGTGCTAGTGGGGGGGCTATAGATACGCAGTATTTT	CSASGGAIDTQYF
TRBJ2-3	-	TRBD2	TRBV4-2	TGTGCCAGCAGCCAAATCCCGGGACTAGGGAGCTCAGATACGCAGTATTTT	CASSQIPGLGSSDTQYF
TRBJ2-7	-	TRBD1	TRBV13	TGTGCCAGCAGCCCAGGACAGGGATACTCCTACGAGCAGTACTTC	CASSPGQGYSYEQYF
TRBJ2-7	-	TRBD1	TRBV12-3/TRBV12-4	TGTGCCAGCAACCGACAGGGAGCCTACGAGCAGTACTTC	CASNRQGAYEQYF
TRBJ1-1	-	-	TRBV25-1	TGTGCCAGCAGCAGAGGGGGTGAGACTGAAGCTTTCTTT	CASSRGGETEAFF
TRBJ1-1	-	-	TRBV10-3	TGTGCCATCAGTGATCGGGCGGACACTGAAGCTTTCTTT	CAISDRADTEAFF
TRBJ1-2	-	-	TRBV2	TGTGCCAGACAGGGTTTTCTCTACACCTTC	CARQGFLYTF
TRBJ1-1	-	-	TRBV27	TGTGCCAGCAAGACACTGGGGCTCGCTGAAGCTTTCTTT	CASKTLGLAEAFF
TRBJ2-3	-	TRBD2	TRBV4-3	TGCGCCAGCAGCCAACAACTAGCGGGAGGGGCTGATACGCAGTATTTT	CASSQQLAGGADTQYF
TRBJ1-5	-	TRBD1	TRBV10-3	TGTGCCATCAGTGAATCTAATATAGTACAGGGGGCCAATCAGCCCCAGCATTTT	CAISESNIVQGANQPQHF
TRBJ2-1	-	TRBD2	TRBV19	TGTGCCAGTAGTATAGGCGGGGGGGCCCATGAGCAGTTCTTC	CASSIGGGAHEQFF
TRBJ2-2	few	-	TRBV7-2	TGTGCCAGCAGCTTAGCGTCGGTCCTCGCCGGGGAGCTGTTTTTT	CASSLASVLAGELFF
TRBJ2-2	-	-	TRBV11-2	TGTGCCAGCAGCTCTTCAGGGGGGATGAACACCGGGGAGCTGTTTTTT	CASSSSGGMNTGELFF
TRBJ2-1	once	-	TRBV2	TGTGCCAGCAGTGAAGCAGAAGGGGATGAGCAGTTCTTC	CASSEAEGDEQFF
TRBJ2-3	few	-	TRBV7-3	TGTGCCAGCAGCCTTCTGGGGACCGGCACAGATACGCAGTATTTT	CASSLLGTGTDTQYF
TRBJ1-6	-	-	TRBV3-1/TRBV3-2	TGTGCCAGCAGCCACACAGGGAGTAATTCACCCCTCCACTTT	CASSHTGSNSPLHF
TRBJ1-1	-	-	TRBV12-3/TRBV12-4	TGTGCCAGCAGCACAGGGTGGAGTACTGAAGCTTTCTTT	CASSTGWSTEAFF
TRBJ2-7	-	-	TRBV10-1	TGCGCCAGGGAAACAGGGAGCGTAGGCTACGAGCAGTACTTC	CARETGSVGYEQYF
TRBJ2-5	-	-	TRBV5-1	TGCGCCAGCAGCCCGGACCCCAGGGAGACCCAGTACTTC	CASSPDPRETQYF
TRBJ2-4	-	-	TRBV12-1	TGTGCCAGCAGACATAGATGCGGACTAGCGGGGACACTAGCCAAAAACATTCAGTACTTC	CASRHRCGLAGTLAKNIQYF
TRBJ2-7	-	-	TRBV30	TGTGCCTGGACCCCGGGTGTGGCCTACGAGCAGTACTTC	CAWTPGVAYEQYF
TRBJ2-2	-	-	TRBV5-1	TGCGCCAGCAGCCCCCGGGCCTCGAACACCGGGGAGCTGTTTTTT	CASSPRASNTGELFF
TRBJ1-6	-	-	TRBV9	TGTGCCAGCAGCGTGGTGGCAGACCATAATTCACCCCTCCACTTT	CASSVVADHNSPLHF
TRBJ2-3	-	TRBD2	TRBV3-1/TRBV3-2	TGTGCCAGCAGCCTTGGCTTAGCGGGGGTGTACACAGATACGCAGTATTTT	CASSLGLAGVYTDTQYF
TRBJ1-1	-	-	TRBV6-5	TGTGCCAGCAGAGAGATACAGGGTACGTCTTTAGAAGCTTTCTTT	CASREIQGTSLEAFF
TRBJ2-7	-	TRBD1	TRBV27	TGTGCCAGCAGTAAGACCTGGACAGGGTCTTTCTACGAGCAGTACTTC	CASSKTWTGSFYEQYF
TRBJ1-1	once	-	TRBV7-2	TGTGCCAGCAGCTCGTTGAGGATTATGAACACTGAAGCTTTCTTT	CASSSLRIMNTEAFF
TRBJ1-1	-	-	TRBV7-6	TGTGCCAGTGTAACCGGCGGTGAAGCTTTCTTT	CASVTGGEAFF
TRBJ1-4	-	TRBD1	TRBV9	TGTGCCAGCAGCGTACTCCCAGGGGGAGCCGAAAAACTGTTTTTT	CASSVLPGGAEKLFF
TRBJ2-2	-	-	TRBV25-1	TGTGCCAGCAGTGAAAGTGCGAACACCGGGGAGCTGTTTTTT	CASSESANTGELFF
TRBJ1-3	few	-	TRBV2	TGTGCCAGCCAGAAGGACCTCGCAGGAAACACCATATATTTT	CASQKDLAGNTIYF
TRBJ2-1	-	-	TRBV10-1	TGCGCCACATCGGATAGCAATGAGCAGTTCTTC	CATSDSNEQFF
TRBJ2-3	-	-	TRBV19	TGTGCCAGTAGTATAATCGGGTCAACAGATACGCAGTATTTT	CASSIIGSTDTQYF
TRBJ2-7	-	-	TRBV6-2/TRBV6-3	TGTGCCAGCAGTTACTCGGGGCACTACGAGCAGTACTTC	CASSYSGHYEQYF
TRBJ2-4	-	TRBD2	TRBV4-1	TGCGCCAGCAGCCCGGGACTAGCGGGGGGTCCTAACATAAACATTCAGTACTTC	CASSPGLAGGPNINIQYF
TRBJ1-1	-	TRBD1	TRBV30	TGTGCCTGGAGCCGCGACAGGGGCTACACTGAAGCTTTCTTT	CAWSRDRGYTEAFF
TRBJ2-2	-	TRBD1	TRBV11-2	TGTGCCAGCAGCCCCCGGACAGGGAACACCGGGGAGCTGTTTTTT	CASSPRTGNTGELFF
TRBJ2-3	-	-	TRBV30	TGTGCCTGGAGTGCAATATTGATCACAGATACGCAGTATTTT	CAWSAILITDTQYF